The 30 T cell receptor beta chains in this list originate from one sample, sequenced in a study of blood T cell repertoires in COVID-19. Sequencing was performed with immunoSEQ multiplex PCR; in TCRdb, only in-frame clones are kept and a portion is missing. This sample has approximately 150,000 clones, with over 75% found just once. The sequencing sample was made of PBMCs or T cells enriched from blood (not recorded which). Every receptor here comes from a human donor with acute COVID-19. The donor label of this sample is uncertain.

For the CDR3, the DNA is TGCGCCAGCAGCCGGGGGGACAGGGACCACACTGAAGCTTTCTTT. It is translated as CASSRGDRDHTEAFF. The rearrangement joins TRBV5-1 to TRBJ1-1; 9 nucleotides line up with TRBD1. The J segment lost 3 bases and the V segment lost 4 bases, leaving 7 bases of the junction unmatched. Germline V lookup: CDR1 SGHRS, CDR2 YFSETQ. The CDR3 runs 15 residues.

The chain recombines TRBV6-2 or TRBV6-3 with TRBJ1-5; 12 bases agree with TRBD1. Germline CDR1 reads MNHEY; CDR2 reads SVGEGT. The V segment lost 5 bases and the J segment 7 bases; nucleotides outside the gene matches: 9. The CDR3 runs 16 residues. The CDR3 region is CASSPGQGAAWQPQHF. The DNA of the CDR3 is TGTGCCAGCAGTCCGGGACAGGGGGCAGCGTGGCAGCCCCAGCATTTT.

CDR3 nucleotides: TGTGCCAGTAGTACCGGGACAGGTCCCTACGAGCAGTACTTC. Protein sequence: CASSTGTGPYEQYF. The chain carries TRBV19 and TRBJ2-7, with TRBD1 matching 8 bases. The CDR3 has 14 amino acids. V gave up 4 bases and J gave up 2 bases; unmatched junction bases: 4. Germline V CDR1 and CDR2: LNHDA, SQIVND (reference sequence).

The J gene is TRBJ2-4, the V gene TRBV7-2, with D perhaps TRBD1 (5 bases). CDR1 and CDR2 (germline): SGHTA, FQGNSA. V lost 3 bases and J lost 0, with 18 bases in between. The CDR3 covers 18 residues. CDR3 nucleotide sequence: TGTGCCAGCAGCTTTTGGGGCTCTCCGGCGACAGCCAAAAACATTCAGTACTTC. Amino acids: CASSFWGSPATAKNIQYF.

This chain links TRBV5-1 with TRBJ1-2; 9 positions match TRBD1. The CDR3 contains 15 residues. CDR1 is SGHRS, CDR2 YFSETQ, per germline. The ends lost 5 bases at V and 5 bases at J; junction bases unmatched: 10. Here the CDR3 reads CASSITGGAGYGYTF. The CDR3 nucleotides are TGCGCCAGCAGTATTACAGGGGGCGCAGGGTATGGCTACACCTTC.

This clone occurred once. The chain employs TRBV3-1 (or the pseudogene TRBV3-2) and TRBJ2-6; tentative D call: TRBD1 (6 bases). The CDR3 totals 18 residues. CDR1 LGHDT and CDR2 YNNKEL come from the germline V gene (reference sequence). Trimming stripped 2 bases from V and 0 bases from J, with 14 bases between. In nucleotides, the CDR3 is TGTGCCAGCAGCCAATTTATAGGGGACAACTCTGGGGCCAACGTCCTGACTTTC. Encoded protein: CASSQFIGDNSGANVLTF.

The CDR3 loop reads CASSQDSTGFYGYTF. The CDR3 nucleotides are TGCGCCAGCAGCCAAGATTCCACAGGGTTCTATGGCTACACCTTC. V is TRBV4-1 and J is TRBJ1-2; a weak D match, TRBD1 (6 bases). The length of the CDR3 is 15 residues. V gave up 0 bases and J gave up 4 bases, with 12 bases separating them. CDR1 is MGHRA and CDR2 is YSYEKL in the germline V gene.

This sequence joins TRBV7-2 and TRBJ2-3; tentative D call: TRBD1 (6 bases). The V gene's germline CDR1 is SGHTA and CDR2 FQGNSA. This CDR3 comprises 13 residues. Deletions cut 8 bases from V and 1 base from J, with 10 bases between. The CDR3 region has the DNA TGTGCCAGCTGTCGACAGGGCACAGATACGCAGTATTTT. It codes for CASCRQGTDTQYF. The complete variable domain, with remaining parts taken from reference TRBV7-2 and TRBJ2-3, reads GAGVSQSPSNKVTEKGKDVELRCDPISGHTALYWYRQSLGQGLEFLIYFQGNSAPDKSGLPSDRFSAERTGGSVSTLTIQRTQQEDSAVYLCASCRQGTDTQYFGPGTRLTVL.

This chain connects TRBV11-2 to TRBJ2-4; TRBD1 matches at 8 bases. Germline-derived CDR1 and CDR2 are SGHAT and FQNNGV. The trim removed 2 bases at V and 0 bases at J, leaving 3 bases unmatched. The CDR3 has 16 residues. This chain's CDR3 is CASSLSDREAKNIQYF. CDR3 sequence (DNA): TGTGCCAGCAGCTTATCGGACAGGGAAGCCAAAAACATTCAGTACTTC.

This clone has just one count. The V and J genes are TRBV7-2 and TRBJ2-1; 9 bases align to TRBD2. The germline CDR1 and CDR2 sequences are SGHTA and FQGNSA. The CDR3 sequence is 15 residues long. V was clipped by 3 bases and J by 2 bases; unmatched bases: 2. The chain's CDR3 is CASSFSGGPYNEQFF. DNA for the CDR3: TGTGCCAGCAGCTTTAGCGGGGGCCCCTACAATGAGCAGTTCTTC.

The chain couples TRBV12-3 or TRBV12-4 to TRBJ1-2; D possibly corresponds to TRBD1 (6 bases). V was shortened by 6 bases and J by 5 bases, with 13 bases between the two germline ends. The CDR3 sequence is 13 residues long. DNA for the CDR3: TGTGCCAGCAGCGAACCCACAGGGTATGGCTACACCTTC. This translates into CASSEPTGYGYTF.

The chain uses TRBV13 and TRBJ2-3; D is perhaps TRBD2 (5 bases). V was cut by 3 bases and J by 1 base, with 8 bases left in between. Germline values: CDR1 PRHDT, CDR2 FYEKMQ (reference sequence). The CDR3 sequence is 14 residues long. The DNA for the CDR3 is TGTGCCAGCAGCTTGGGAGTGGGCACAGATACGCAGTATTTT. Its translation: CASSLGVGTDTQYF.

The rearrangement joins TRBV7-2 to TRBJ1-2; possible D gene TRBD1, 6 bases. This CDR3 contains 16 residues. Germline V CDR1 and CDR2: SGHTA, FQGNSA. With 3 bases removed from V and 2 bases from J, the gap between germline ends came to 16 bases. The CDR3 coding sequence is TGTGCCAGCAGCTTGGTCGGGGGGGCGAGGAACTATGGCTACACCTTC. It specifies CASSLVGGARNYGYTF.

The sample holds a few counts of this clone. The chain employs TRBV30 and TRBJ1-5, with D possibly matching TRBD1 (5 bases). The CDR3 is 13 amino acids. Deletions cut 3 bases from V and 7 bases from J, with 13 bases between. Germline V CDR1 and CDR2: GTSNPN, SVGIG (reference sequence). The CDR3 protein is CAWRGTGEQPQHF. The CDR3 DNA is TGTGCCTGGAGGGGGACGGGGGAGCAGCCCCAGCATTTT.

A remark on this clone: Germline and junction disagree at one end, which may indicate a read error. V gene TRBV9 combines with J gene TRBJ1-3; D ambiguous. Germline-derived CDR1 and CDR2 are SGDLS and YYNGEE. The CDR3 is made up of 13 amino acids. This CDR3 reads CASSVVPGDTIYF. DNA for the CDR3: TGTGCCAGCAGCGTAGTTCCTGGAGACACCATATATTTT.

The genes are TRBV10-2 and TRBJ2-7; 7 bases are shared with TRBD1. CDR1 WSHSY and CDR2 SAAADI come from the germline V gene. V trimming: 6 bases; J trimming: 4 bases; junction bases outside the gene matches: 9. This CDR3 comprises 14 residues. In nucleotides, the CDR3 is TGCGCCAGCAGAAAAGGACAGGAAAATTACGAGCAGTACTTC. Its translation is CASRKGQENYEQYF.

The chain combines TRBV18 with TRBJ1-1, with a possible D match to TRBD1 (6 bases). Per the germline V gene, CDR1 is KGHSH and CDR2 is LQKENI. Trimming pared 6 bases from V and 0 bases from J, leaving 14 bases between. There are 15 residues in the CDR3. The CDR3 is CASSQVAGVNTEAFF. The CDR3 region has the DNA TGTGCCAGCTCCCAGGTGGCAGGGGTGAACACTGAAGCTTTCTTT.

The V call is TRBV30, the J call TRBJ1-2; unclear D gene. The CDR3 loop spans 13 amino acids. V lost 0 bases and J lost 2, with 7 bases in between. Germline values: CDR1 GTSNPN, CDR2 SVGIG (reference sequence). The CDR3 DNA reads TGTGCCTGGAGTGTTGGGCTAAACTATGGCTACACCTTC. Its protein product is CAWSVGLNYGYTF.

The chain couples TRBV19 to TRBJ1-1; TRBD1 agrees at 7 bases. Germline values: CDR1 LNHDA, CDR2 SQIVND (reference sequence). The CDR3 is made up of 13 amino acids. V was clipped by 5 bases and J by 6 bases; unmatched bases: 6. The CDR3 nucleotides are TGTGCCAGTAGTGTACAGGGGCAGGCTGAAGCTTTCTTT. It encodes CASSVQGQAEAFF.

The chain links TRBV19 to TRBJ2-3; 10 nucleotides align to TRBD1. The CDR3 runs to 20 residues. The V segment lost 5 bases and the J segment 3 bases; nucleotides outside the gene matches: 20. Germline-derived CDR1 and CDR2 are LNHDA and SQIVND (reference sequence). The CDR3 loop reads CASSPHQSLRQGAGTDTQYF. CDR3 DNA: TGTGCCAGTAGTCCTCATCAGTCCCTAAGACAGGGGGCCGGGACAGATACGCAGTATTTT.

The chain uses TRBV19 and TRBJ1-1, with TRBD1 as a possible D gene (6 bases). V lost 4 bases to trimming and J lost 1 base, with 7 bases between them. Germline V gene lookup returns CDR1 LNHDA and CDR2 SQIVND (reference sequence). The CDR3 contains 13 residues. For the CDR3, the DNA is TGTGCCAGTAGTACGGACAGGAACACTGAAGCTTTCTTT. Protein sequence: CASSTDRNTEAFF.

This clone was counted between two and nine times. V and J are TRBV6-2 or TRBV6-3 and TRBJ2-1; 7 bases line up with TRBD1. Trimming cost V 6 bases and J 0 bases; bases outside gene matches: 5. Germline loops: CDR1 MNHEY, CDR2 SVGEGT. The CDR3 contains 15 residues. In DNA, the CDR3 is TGTGCCAGCAGCCGCAGACAGGGCTCCTACAATGAGCAGTTCTTC. Translating gives CASSRRQGSYNEQFF.

The sample holds one count of this clone. The gene calls are TRBV19 and TRBJ1-5; D not resolved. The germline gives CDR1 LNHDA, CDR2 SQIVND (reference sequence). The V and J ends lost 9 bases and 9 bases respectively, with 12 bases between them. This CDR3 is 11 amino acids long. In nucleotides, the CDR3 is TGTGCCAGCGGAAGACTATGGCCCCAGCATTTT. Protein: CASGRLWPQHF.

The chain links TRBV2 to TRBJ2-1, with 7 bases aligning to TRBD2. Trimming removed 8 bases from V and 0 bases from J; junction bases left unmatched: 7. CDR3 length equals 15 residues. Germline lookup yields CDR1 SNHLY and CDR2 FYNNEI. CDR3: CASSRGGGSYNEQFF. The CDR3 bases are TGTGCCAGCTCCAGAGGCGGGGGCTCCTACAATGAGCAGTTCTTC.

This chain joins TRBV14 and TRBJ1-1, with 7 bases matching TRBD1. CDR1 is SGHDN, CDR2 FVKESK, per germline. The V segment lost 1 base and the J segment 0 bases; nucleotides outside the gene matches: 8. The CDR3 consists of 17 residues. The CDR3 sequence is CASSQGHRGPLNTEAFF. Written as DNA, the CDR3 is TGTGCCAGCAGCCAAGGTCACAGGGGCCCTCTGAACACTGAAGCTTTCTTT. Drawing the rest from reference TRBV14 and TRBJ1-1, the complete variable domain is EAGVTQFPSHSVIEKGQTVTLRCDPISGHDNLYWYRRVMGKEIKFLLHFVKESKQDESGMPNNRFLAERTGGTYSTLKVQPAELEDSGVYFCASSQGHRGPLNTEAFFGQGTRLTVV.

This rearrangement joins TRBV9 to TRBJ2-6; TRBD1 matches at 7 bases. Trimming removed 4 bases from V and 0 bases from J; junction bases left unmatched: 10. The CDR3 runs to 18 residues. CDR1 and CDR2 from the germline V gene are SGDLS and YYNGEE. The CDR3 region has the DNA TGTGCCAGCAGCTTCCGGACAGGCCTAATCTCTGGGGCCAACGTCCTGACTTTC. Translation: CASSFRTGLISGANVLTF.

The genes are TRBV5-1 and TRBJ2-5, with 10 bases fitting TRBD2. CDR1 and CDR2 (germline): SGHRS, YFSETQ. The CDR3 length is 15 residues. Trimming removed 4 bases from V and 2 bases from J; junction bases left unmatched: 5. The CDR3 is CASSPAGGQQETQYF. DNA for the CDR3: TGCGCCAGCAGCCCAGCGGGGGGGCAACAAGAGACCCAGTACTTC.

V usage is TRBV7-6 and J usage is TRBJ1-6; the D gene is possibly TRBD1 (5 bases). This CDR3 is built from 12 residues. Looked up from germline, CDR1 is SGHVS and CDR2 is FNYEAQ. Trimming cost V 2 bases and J 14 bases, with 10 bases left between them. The CDR3 DNA follows: TGTGCCAGCAGCTTACAGGGTGCTGCCCTCCACTTT. It codes for CASSLQGAALHF.

V is TRBV30 and J is TRBJ1-3, with D unclear. Germline V gene sequence: CDR1 GTSNPN, CDR2 SVGIG (reference sequence). V was clipped by 0 bases and J by 0 bases, with 12 bases between them. This CDR3 has 16 residues. The chain's CDR3 is CAWSVGDSSSGNTIYF. The DNA for the CDR3 is TGTGCCTGGAGTGTCGGAGATTCCAGCTCTGGAAACACCATATATTTT.

This chain connects TRBV18 to TRBJ2-1; 14 nucleotides line up with TRBD2. V dropped 4 bases and J dropped 7; count of bases not matched to a gene: 3. Looked up from germline, CDR1 is KGHSH and CDR2 is LQKENI. The CDR3 spans 15 residues. The CDR3 bases are TGTGCCAGCTCACAAGGGACTAGCGGGGGAAATGAGCAGTTCTTC. Amino acids: CASSQGTSGGNEQFF.